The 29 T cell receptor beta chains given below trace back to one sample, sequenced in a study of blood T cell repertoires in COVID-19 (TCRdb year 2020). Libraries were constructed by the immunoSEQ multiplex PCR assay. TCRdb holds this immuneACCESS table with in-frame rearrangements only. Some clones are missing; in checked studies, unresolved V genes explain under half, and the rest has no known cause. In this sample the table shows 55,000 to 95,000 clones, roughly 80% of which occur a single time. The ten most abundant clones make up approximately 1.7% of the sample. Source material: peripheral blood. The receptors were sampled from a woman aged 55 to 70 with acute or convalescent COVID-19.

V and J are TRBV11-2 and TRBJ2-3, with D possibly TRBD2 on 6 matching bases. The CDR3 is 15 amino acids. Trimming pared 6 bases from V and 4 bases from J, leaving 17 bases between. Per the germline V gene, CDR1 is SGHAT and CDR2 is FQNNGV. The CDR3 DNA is TGTGCCAGCAGGGCGGGGTTCGCCCCCGCAGATACGCAGTATTTT. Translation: CASRAGFAPADTQYF.

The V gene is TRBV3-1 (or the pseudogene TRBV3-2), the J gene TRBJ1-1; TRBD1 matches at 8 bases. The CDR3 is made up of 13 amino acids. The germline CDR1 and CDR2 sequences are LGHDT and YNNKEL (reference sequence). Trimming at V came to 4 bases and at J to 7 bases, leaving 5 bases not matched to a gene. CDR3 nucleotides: TGTGCCAGCAGCCCCCCGGGACAGGATGAAGCTTTCTTT. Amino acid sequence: CASSPPGQDEAFF.

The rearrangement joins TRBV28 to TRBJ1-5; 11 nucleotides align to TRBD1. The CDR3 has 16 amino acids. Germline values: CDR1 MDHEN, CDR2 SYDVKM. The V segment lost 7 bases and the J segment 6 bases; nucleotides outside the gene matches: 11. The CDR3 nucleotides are TGTGCCAGCATGATCGGACAGGGGGCTCAAAGTCAGCCCCAGCATTTT. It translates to CASMIGQGAQSQPQHF.

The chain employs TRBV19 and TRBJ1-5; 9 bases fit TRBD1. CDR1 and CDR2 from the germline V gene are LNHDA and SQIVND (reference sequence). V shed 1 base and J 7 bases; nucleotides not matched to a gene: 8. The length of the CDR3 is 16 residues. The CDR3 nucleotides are TGTGCCAGTAGTATAGCCGGGACAGGGTTTGGCCAGCCCCAGCATTTT. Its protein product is CASSIAGTGFGQPQHF.

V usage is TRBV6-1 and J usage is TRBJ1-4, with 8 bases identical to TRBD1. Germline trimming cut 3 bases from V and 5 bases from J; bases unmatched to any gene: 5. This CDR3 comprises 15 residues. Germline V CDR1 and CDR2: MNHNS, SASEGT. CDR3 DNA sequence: TGTGCCAGCAGTGAGTTTACAGGGGGAAATGAAAAACTGTTTTTT. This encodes CASSEFTGGNEKLFF.

CDR3: CASSISGINGYTF. In DNA form, the CDR3 reads TGTGCCAGTAGTATTTCAGGGATTAATGGCTACACCTTC. The V and J genes are TRBV19 and TRBJ1-2; D may be TRBD1 (5 bases). The CDR3 loop spans 13 amino acids. Trimming left V 3 bases short and J 6 bases short, with 11 bases between. Per germline, CDR1 LNHDA and CDR2 SQIVND (reference sequence).

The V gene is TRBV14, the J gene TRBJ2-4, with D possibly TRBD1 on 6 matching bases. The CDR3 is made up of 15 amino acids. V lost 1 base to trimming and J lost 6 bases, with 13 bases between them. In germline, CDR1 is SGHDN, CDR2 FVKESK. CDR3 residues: CASSQGSRGVNIQYF. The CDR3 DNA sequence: TGTGCCAGCAGCCAAGGTTCCAGGGGCGTAAACATTCAGTACTTC.

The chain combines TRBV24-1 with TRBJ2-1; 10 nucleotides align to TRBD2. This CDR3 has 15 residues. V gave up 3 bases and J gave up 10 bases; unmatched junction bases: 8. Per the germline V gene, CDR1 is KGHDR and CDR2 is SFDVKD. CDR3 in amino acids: CATSDGSGGAGEQFF. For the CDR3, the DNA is TGTGCCACCAGTGATGGCAGCGGGGGGGCAGGGGAGCAGTTCTTC.

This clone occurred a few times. The CDR3 here is CASRGQGNTGELFF. DNA for the CDR3: TGTGCCAGCAGAGGACAGGGCAACACCGGGGAGCTGTTTTTT. The rearrangement links TRBV4-2 to TRBJ2-2, with 8 positions matching TRBD1. V lost 6 bases, J lost 2 bases, and 2 bases stayed unmatched. The CDR3 sequence is 14 residues long. The V gene's germline CDR1 is LGHNA and CDR2 YNFKEQ.

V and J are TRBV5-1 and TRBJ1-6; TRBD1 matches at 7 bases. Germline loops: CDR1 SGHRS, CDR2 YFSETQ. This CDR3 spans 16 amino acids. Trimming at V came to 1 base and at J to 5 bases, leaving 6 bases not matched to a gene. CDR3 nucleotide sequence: TGCGCCAGCAGCTTGAGGCAGGGGGATCATAATTCACCCCTCCACTTT. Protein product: CASSLRQGDHNSPLHF.

The CDR3 DNA sequence: TGTGCCAGCTCACTAGGACAGGGTAAGGTCAATCAGCCCCAGCATTTT. This sequence encodes CASSLGQGKVNQPQHF. The rearrangement links TRBV18 to TRBJ1-5, with 8 bases fitting TRBD1. V lost 4 bases and J lost 3; bases outside the gene matches: 8. This CDR3 contains 16 residues. CDR1 and CDR2 (germline): KGHSH, LQKENI.

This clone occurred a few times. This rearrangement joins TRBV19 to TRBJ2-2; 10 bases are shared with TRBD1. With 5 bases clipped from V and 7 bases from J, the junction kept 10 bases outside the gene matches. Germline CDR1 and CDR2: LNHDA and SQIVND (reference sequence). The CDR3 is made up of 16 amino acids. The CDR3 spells CASSWGTGVFGGELFF. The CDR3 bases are TGTGCCAGTAGTTGGGGGACAGGGGTATTCGGCGGGGAGCTGTTTTTT. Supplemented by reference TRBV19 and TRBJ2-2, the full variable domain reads DGGITQSPKYLFRKEGQNVTLSCEQNLNHDAMYWYRQDPGQGLRLIYYSQIVNDFQKGDIAEGYSVSREKKESFPLTVTSAQKNPTAFYLCASSWGTGVFGGELFFGEGSRLTVL.

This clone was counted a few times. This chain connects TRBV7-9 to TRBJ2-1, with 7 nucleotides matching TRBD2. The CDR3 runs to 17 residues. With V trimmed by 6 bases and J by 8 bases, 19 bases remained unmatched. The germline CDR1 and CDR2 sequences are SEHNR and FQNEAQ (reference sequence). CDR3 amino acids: CASRGTPPAGLKDEQFF. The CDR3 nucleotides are TGTGCCAGCAGAGGAACCCCCCCAGCGGGATTGAAGGATGAGCAGTTCTTC. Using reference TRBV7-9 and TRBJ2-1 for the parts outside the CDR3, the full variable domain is DTGVSQNPRHKITKRGQNVTFRCDPISEHNRLYWYRQTLGQGPEFLTYFQNEAQLEKSRLLSDRFSAERPKGSFSTLEIQRTEQGDSAMYLCASRGTPPAGLKDEQFFGPGTRLTVL.

CDR3 amino acids: CASSLGTGNNQPQHF. In DNA, the CDR3 is TGTGCCAGCAGTTTAGGAACAGGGAACAATCAGCCCCAGCATTTT. J is TRBJ1-5 and V is TRBV28; a weak D match, TRBD1 (6 bases). V gave up 2 bases and J gave up 3 bases, with 11 bases separating them. Germline CDR1 and CDR2: MDHEN and SYDVKM. This CDR3 region has 15 residues.

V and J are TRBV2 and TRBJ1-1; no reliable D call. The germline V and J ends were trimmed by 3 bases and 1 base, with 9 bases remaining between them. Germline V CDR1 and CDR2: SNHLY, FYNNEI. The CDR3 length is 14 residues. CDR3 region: CASSERLENTEAFF. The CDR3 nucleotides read TGTGCCAGCAGTGAGAGGCTTGAGAACACTGAAGCTTTCTTT.

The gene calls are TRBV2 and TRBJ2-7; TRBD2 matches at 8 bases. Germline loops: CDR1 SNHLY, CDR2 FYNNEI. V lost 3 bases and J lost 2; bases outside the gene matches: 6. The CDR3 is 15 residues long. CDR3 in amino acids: CASSERSGLAYEQYF. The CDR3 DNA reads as TGTGCCAGCAGTGAGAGGTCGGGACTAGCCTACGAGCAGTACTTC.

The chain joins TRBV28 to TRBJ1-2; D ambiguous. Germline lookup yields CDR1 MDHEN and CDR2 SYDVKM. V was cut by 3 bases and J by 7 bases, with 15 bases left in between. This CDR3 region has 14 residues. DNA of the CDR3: TGTGCCAGCAGTTTCGGCAGGTCGGTGGGTGGCTACACCTTC. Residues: CASSFGRSVGGYTF.

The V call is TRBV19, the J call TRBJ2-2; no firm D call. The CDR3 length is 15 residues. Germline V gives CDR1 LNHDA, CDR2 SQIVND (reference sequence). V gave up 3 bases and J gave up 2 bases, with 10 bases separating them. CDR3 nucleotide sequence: TGTGCCAGTAGTATCCGAACAGCTAACACCGGGGAGCTGTTTTTT. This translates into CASSIRTANTGELFF.

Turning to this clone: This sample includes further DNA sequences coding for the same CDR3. CDR3 sequence reads: CASKPTKAPTVGGRDYGYTF. The CDR3 DNA is TGTGCCAGCAAACCGACTAAGGCCCCTACAGTGGGGGGGCGCGACTATGGCTACACCTTC. The V call is TRBV27, the J call TRBJ1-2, with a weak D call TRBD1 (6 bases). Trimming stripped 7 bases from V and 3 bases from J, with 33 bases between. Per germline, CDR1 MNHEY and CDR2 SMNVEV (reference sequence). CDR3 length: 20 amino acids.

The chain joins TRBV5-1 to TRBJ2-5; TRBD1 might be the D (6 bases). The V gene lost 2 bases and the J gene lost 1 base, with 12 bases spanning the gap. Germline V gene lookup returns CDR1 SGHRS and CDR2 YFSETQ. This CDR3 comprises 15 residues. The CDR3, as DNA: TGCGCCAGCAGCTTATCAGGGGCTTTCCAAGAGACCCAGTACTTC. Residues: CASSLSGAFQETQYF.

The CDR3 bases are TGTGCCAGCAGCGGGGGGACCGGTGAGCAGTTCTTC. Its protein product is CASSGGTGEQFF. The chain links TRBV5-6 to TRBJ2-1, with TRBD2 as a possible D gene (6 bases). Germline V gene lookup returns CDR1 SGHDT and CDR2 YYEEEE. V was clipped by 4 bases and J by 9 bases, with 11 bases between them. CDR3 length equals 12 residues. The whole variable domain, remainder taken from reference TRBV5-6 and TRBJ2-1, is DAGVTQSPTHLIKTRGQQVTLRCSPKSGHDTVSWYQQALGQGPQFIFQYYEEEERQRGNFPDRFSGHQFPNYSSELNVNALLLGDSALYLCASSGGTGEQFFGPGTRLTVL.

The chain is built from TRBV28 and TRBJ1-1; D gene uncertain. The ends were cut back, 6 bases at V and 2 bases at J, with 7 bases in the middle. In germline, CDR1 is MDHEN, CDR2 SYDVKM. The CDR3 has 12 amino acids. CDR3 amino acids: CASRSTNTEAFF. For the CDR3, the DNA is TGTGCCAGCAGGTCTACTAACACTGAAGCTTTCTTT.

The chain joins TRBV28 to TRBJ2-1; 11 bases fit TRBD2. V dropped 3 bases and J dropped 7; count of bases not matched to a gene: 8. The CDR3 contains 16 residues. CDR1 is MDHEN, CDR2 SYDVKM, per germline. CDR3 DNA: TGTGCCAGCAGTTTTATTAGGGCTAGCGGGGGGAATGAGCAGTTCTTC. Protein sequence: CASSFIRASGGNEQFF.

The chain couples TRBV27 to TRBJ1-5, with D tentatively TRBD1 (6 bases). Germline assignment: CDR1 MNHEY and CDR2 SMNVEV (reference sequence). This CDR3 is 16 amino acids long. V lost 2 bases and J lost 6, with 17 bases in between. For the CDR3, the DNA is TGTGCCAGCAGTTTAAACGCAGGGGTGGACGTTCAGCCCCAGCATTTT. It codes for CASSLNAGVDVQPQHF.

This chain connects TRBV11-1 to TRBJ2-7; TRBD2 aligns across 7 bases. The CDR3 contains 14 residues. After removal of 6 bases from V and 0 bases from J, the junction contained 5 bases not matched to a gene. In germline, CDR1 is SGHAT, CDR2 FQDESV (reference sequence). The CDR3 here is CASRSGGSSYEQYF. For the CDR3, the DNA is TGTGCCAGCAGGTCGGGGGGATCCTCCTACGAGCAGTACTTC.

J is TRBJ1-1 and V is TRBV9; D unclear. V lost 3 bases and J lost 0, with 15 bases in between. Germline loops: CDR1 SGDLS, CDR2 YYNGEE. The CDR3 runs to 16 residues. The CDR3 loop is CASSAASQQMNTEAFF. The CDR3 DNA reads TGTGCCAGCAGCGCAGCGAGCCAGCAGATGAACACTGAAGCTTTCTTT.

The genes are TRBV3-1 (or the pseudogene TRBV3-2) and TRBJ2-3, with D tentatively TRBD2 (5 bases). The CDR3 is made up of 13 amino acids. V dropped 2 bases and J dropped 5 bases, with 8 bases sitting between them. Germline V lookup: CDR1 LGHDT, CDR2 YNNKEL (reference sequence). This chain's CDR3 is CASSQREIDTQYF. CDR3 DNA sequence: TGTGCCAGCAGCCAAAGGGAGATAGATACGCAGTATTTT.

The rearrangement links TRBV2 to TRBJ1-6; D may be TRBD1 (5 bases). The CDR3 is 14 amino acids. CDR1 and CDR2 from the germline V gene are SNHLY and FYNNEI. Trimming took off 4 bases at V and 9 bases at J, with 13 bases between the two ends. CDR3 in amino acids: CASSVGQVLSPLHF. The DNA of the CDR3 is TGTGCCAGCAGTGTGGGGCAGGTCCTTTCACCCCTCCACTTT.

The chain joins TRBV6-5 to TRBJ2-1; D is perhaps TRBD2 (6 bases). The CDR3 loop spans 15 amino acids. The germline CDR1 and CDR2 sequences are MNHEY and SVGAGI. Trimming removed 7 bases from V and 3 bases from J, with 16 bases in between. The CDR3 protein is CASIIAEVYYNEQFF. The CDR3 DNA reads TGTGCCAGCATTATAGCGGAGGTATACTACAATGAGCAGTTCTTC.